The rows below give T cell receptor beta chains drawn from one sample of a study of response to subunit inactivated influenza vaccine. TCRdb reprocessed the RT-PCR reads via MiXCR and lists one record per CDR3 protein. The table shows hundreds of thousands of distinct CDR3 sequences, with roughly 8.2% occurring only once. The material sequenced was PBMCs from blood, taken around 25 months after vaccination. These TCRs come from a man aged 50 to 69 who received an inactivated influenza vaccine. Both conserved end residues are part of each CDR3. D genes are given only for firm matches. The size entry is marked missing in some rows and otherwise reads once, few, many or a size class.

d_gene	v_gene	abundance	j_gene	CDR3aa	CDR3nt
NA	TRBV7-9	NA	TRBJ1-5	CASSPGVGDQPQHF	TGTGCCAGCAGCCCGGGGGTGGGTGATCAGCCCCAGCATTTT
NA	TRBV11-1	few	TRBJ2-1	CASSLDTHFLNEQFF	TGTGCCAGCAGTTTGGACACCCATTTTCTCAATGAGCAGTTCTTC
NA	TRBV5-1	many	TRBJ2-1	CASSPVASGGNEQFF	TGCGCCAGCAGCCCTGTAGCATCCGGAGGGAATGAGCAGTTCTTC
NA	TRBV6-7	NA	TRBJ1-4	CASSSQGVNEKLFF	TGTGCCAGCAGTTCACAGGGTGTAAATGAAAAACTGTTTTTT
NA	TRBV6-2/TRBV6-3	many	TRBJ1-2	CASSLLTGHRVGYGYTF	TGTGCCAGCAGTTTGTTGACAGGCCACAGGGTTGGCTATGGCTACACCTTC
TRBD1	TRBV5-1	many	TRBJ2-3	CASSRDRGTDTQYF	TGTGCCAGCAGTCGGGACAGGGGAACAGATACGCAGTATTTT
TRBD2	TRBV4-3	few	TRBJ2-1	CASSRYPGTSPNEQFF	TGCGCCAGCAGCCGCTACCCCGGGACTAGCCCCAATGAGCAGTTCTTC
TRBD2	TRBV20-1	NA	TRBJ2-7	CSAISGRALYEQYF	TGCAGTGCCATTAGCGGGAGGGCCTTGTACGAGCAGTACTTC
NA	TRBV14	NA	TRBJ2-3	CASSQNFADTQYF	TGTGCCAGCAGCCAAAATTTCGCAGATACGCAGTATTTT
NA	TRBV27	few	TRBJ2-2	CASSISVTNTGELFF	TGTGCCAGCAGCATTAGCGTTACGAACACCGGGGAGCTGTTTTTT
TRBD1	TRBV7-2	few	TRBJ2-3	CATRTGLEDTQYF	TGTGCCACCCGGACAGGGCTGGAGGATACGCAGTATTTT
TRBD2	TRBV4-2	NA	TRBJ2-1	CASSIGLAGHNEQFF	TGTGCCAGCAGCATCGGACTAGCGGGCCACAATGAGCAGTTCTTC
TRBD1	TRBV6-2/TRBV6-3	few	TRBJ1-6	CASSYLTGPLHF	TGTGCCAGCAGTTACTTGACAGGGCCCCTCCACTTT
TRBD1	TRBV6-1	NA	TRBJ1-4	CASSRGTGSNEKLFF	TGTGCCAGCAGCCGGGGGACAGGGAGTAATGAAAAACTGTTTTTT
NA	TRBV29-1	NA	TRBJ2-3	CSVDTSQSQGDTQYF	TGCAGCGTTGACACTAGCCAAAGCCAGGGAGATACGCAGTATTTT
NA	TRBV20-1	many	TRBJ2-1	CSAENYNEQFF	TGCAGTGCAGAAAATTACAATGAGCAGTTCTTC
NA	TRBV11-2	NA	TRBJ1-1	CASSALPGGSTEAFF	TGTGCCAGCAGCGCCCTACCAGGAGGGAGCACTGAAGCTTTCTTT
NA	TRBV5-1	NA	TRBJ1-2	CASSLGTNYGYTF	TGCGCCAGCAGCTTGGGTACTAACTATGGCTACACCTTC
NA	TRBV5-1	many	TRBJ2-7	CARTGGLPTDYEQYF	TGCGCCAGGACCGGAGGGTTGCCTACTGACTACGAGCAGTACTTC
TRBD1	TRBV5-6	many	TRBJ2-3	CASSFGTGNIRTQYF	TGTGCCAGCAGCTTTGGGACAGGAAATATTCGTACGCAGTATTTT
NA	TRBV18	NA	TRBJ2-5	CASSPPEGVRETQYF	TGTGCCAGCTCACCTCCCGAGGGGGTCAGGGAGACCCAGTACTTC
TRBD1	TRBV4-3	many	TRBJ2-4	CASSQDQGASKNIQYF	TGCGCCAGCAGCCAAGATCAGGGGGCGAGCAAAAACATTCAGTACTTC
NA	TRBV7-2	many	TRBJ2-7	CASSPLWGSEQYF	TGTGCCAGCAGCCCCCTCTGGGGTTCCGAGCAGTACTTC
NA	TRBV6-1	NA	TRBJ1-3	CASSEGYSGNTIYF	TGTGCCAGCAGTGAAGGGTACTCTGGAAACACCATATATTTT
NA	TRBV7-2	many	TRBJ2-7	CASSSGLQEQYF	TGTGCCAGCAGCTCGGGACTCCAAGAGCAGTACTTC
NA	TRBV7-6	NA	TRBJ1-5	CASSLSPMRNQPQHF	TGTGCCAGCAGCTTATCACCTATGCGCAATCAGCCCCAGCATTTT
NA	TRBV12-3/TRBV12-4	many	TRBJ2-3	CASSDGGRSTDTQYF	TGTGCCAGCAGTGACGGGGGGCGTAGCACAGATACGCAGTATTTT
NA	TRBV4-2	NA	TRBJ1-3	CASGTGLFSGNTIYF	TGTGCCAGCGGAACAGGACTTTTCTCTGGAAACACCATATATTTT
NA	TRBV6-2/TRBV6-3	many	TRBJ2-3	CASSYSRLPSGTDTQYF	TGTGCCAGCAGTTACTCGAGGTTGCCTAGCGGCACAGATACGCAGTATTTT
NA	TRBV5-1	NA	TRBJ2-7	CASSFGIASYEQYF	TGCGCCAGCAGCTTCGGTATTGCCTCCTACGAGCAGTACTTC
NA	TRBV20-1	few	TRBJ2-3	CSAGLAQIFTDTQYF	TGCAGTGCTGGATTGGCACAGATTTTCACAGATACGCAGTATTTT
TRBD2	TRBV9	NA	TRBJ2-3	CASSEGTSGYTDTQYF	TGTGCCAGCAGCGAGGGGACTAGCGGTTACACAGATACGCAGTATTTT
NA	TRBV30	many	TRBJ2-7	CAWSVGRTYEQYF	TGTGCCTGGAGTGTGGGACGTACCTACGAGCAGTACTTC
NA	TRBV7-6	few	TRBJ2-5	CASSLERGSETQYF	TGTGCCAGCAGCTTAGAGAGAGGCAGCGAGACCCAGTACTTC
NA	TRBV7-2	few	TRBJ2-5	CASSPGHSGETQYF	TGTGCCAGCAGTCCGGGTCACAGCGGGGAGACCCAGTACTTC
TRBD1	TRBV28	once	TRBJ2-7	CASSLGQGREQYF	TGTGCCAGCAGTTTGGGACAGGGTCGGGAGCAGTACTTC
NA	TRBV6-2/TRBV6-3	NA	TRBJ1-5	CASSYGGGQPQHF	TGTGCCAGCAGTTACGGAGGTGGTCAGCCCCAGCATTTT
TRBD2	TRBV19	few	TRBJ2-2	CASSTEREYWTGELFF	TGTGCCAGTAGTACCGAGCGGGAGTATTGGACCGGGGAGCTGTTTTTT
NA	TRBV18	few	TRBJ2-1	CASSEISSYNEQFF	TGTGCCAGCTCGGAGATAAGTTCCTACAATGAGCAGTTCTTC
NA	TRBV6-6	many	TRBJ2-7	CASSPGSYEQYF	TGTGCCAGCAGCCCGGGCAGCTACGAGCAGTACTTC
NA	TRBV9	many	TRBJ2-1	CASSPPRGYSYNEQFF	TGTGCCAGCAGCCCCCCTAGGGGTTACTCCTACAATGAGCAGTTCTTC
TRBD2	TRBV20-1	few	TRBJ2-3	CSAKSGRRTDTQYF	TGCAGTGCTAAAAGCGGGAGGAGGACAGATACGCAGTATTTT
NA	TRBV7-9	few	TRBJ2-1	CASGDEKRNEQFF	TGTGCCAGCGGGGACGAGAAACGCAATGAGCAGTTCTTC